This TCR beta chain stems from a study of T cell repertoires in cytomegalovirus infection. Study at large: CMV epitopes that were recently identified and HLA-C-restricted were used alongside well-studied HLA-B-restricted ones. An indication of both CMV infection and matching HLA type came from public TCR beta signatures.

There are 17 residues in the CDR3. With 6 bases clipped from V and 1 base from J, the junction kept 12 bases outside the gene matches. CDR1 LNHDA and CDR2 SQIVND come from the germline V gene (reference sequence). A remark on this clonotype: What it binds is not known.

Whole-study findings and limits: The ex vivo response showed dominance by HLA-C-restricted CMV-specific TCR beta clonotypes. The cumulative frequency of public TCR beta families identified carriers of CMV plus the relevant HLA.

TCRdb reprocessed the reads with MiXCR, giving one entry per CDR3 protein. The top ten hold roughly 15% of the sample, which has about 500,000 distinct CDR3 sequences, 30% to 35% seen once. The TCR comes from a human donor in good health (CMV status not recorded). Some clones in this sample may be carry-over from other donors' samples. The sample here was cultured PBMCs, taken from culture after CMV antigen stimulation. The chain combines TRBV19 with TRBJ2-3, with 8 bases matching TRBD2. CDR3 amino acids: CASSRGGGAGGTDTQYF. The CDR3 DNA follows: TGTGCCAGTAGCAGGGGAGGGGGAGCGGGAGGCACAGATACGCAGTATTTT.